This T cell receptor (beta chain) originates from a study of tumor-infiltrating lymphocytes in localized non-small cell lung cancer. Looking at the study overall: The cohort mixed smokers and never-smokers, several histologies, and some post-neoadjuvant-chemotherapy samples. Findings and limits, study-wide: Not all patients were TCR sequenced, owing to tissue quantity.

This clone was observed once. Antigen specificity is unknown. Assay: immunoSEQ multiplex PCR; the TCRdb copy retains only in-frame clones and omits some. The data hold about 13,000 clones, with around 65% observed a single time. The CDR3 runs 12 residues. Trimming took 6 bases from V and 6 from J, leaving 14 bases between them. Germline assignment: CDR1 SQVTM and CDR2 ANQGSEA. Specimen: lung tumor tissue. This clonotype originated in a human donor with non-small cell lung cancer. The rearrangement links TRBV29-1 to TRBJ1-2, with D hard to call. The chain's CDR3 is CSVGPTGDGYTF. The CDR3 bases are TGCAGCGTAGGCCCCACTGGCGATGGCTACACCTTC. The entire variable domain, with the rest obtained from reference TRBV29-1 and TRBJ1-2, is as follows: SAVISQKPSRDICQRGTSLTIQCQVDSQVTMMFWYRQQPGQSLTLIATANQGSEATYESGFVIDKFPISRPNLTFSTLTVSNMSPEDSSIYLCSVGPTGDGYTFGSGTRLTVV.